Listed below are T cell receptor beta chains from one sample, sequenced in a study of regulatory T cells in long-lasting Graves disease. Each CDR3 protein gets one entry after TCRdb re-called the multiplex PCR reads with MiXCR. The sample consists of about 540,000 distinct CDR3 sequences, less than 15% of them appearing once. The sample also formed part of further work on T cells in Graves' hyperthyroidism and ophthalmopathy.

Source: peripheral blood mononuclear cells (PBMCs), taken at new diagnosis, from a patient treated with antithyroid drugs. These receptors were collected from a young man with Graves disease. Both conserved end residues are trimmed from each CDR3. Clone sizes are given selectively: once, few, many, or a class where the clone is expanded.

V gene	J gene	clone size	CDR3 protein
TRBV18	TRBJ2-1	few	ASSPPLGYYNEQF
TRBV12-3/TRBV12-4	TRBJ1-2	many	ASRPQAWGYT
TRBV10-1	TRBJ2-3	few	ASSVGKDTQY
TRBV27	TRBJ2-7	.	ASSLSPYPGGRDEQY
TRBV5-1	TRBJ2-5	many	ASSLAGDRGRETQY
TRBV6-1	TRBJ2-7	many	ASMTSGGGGQY
TRBV29-1	TRBJ2-5	many	SAEDSVGETQY
TRBV12-3/TRBV12-4	TRBJ2-4	many	ASSLGLREAKNIQY
TRBV29-1	TRBJ2-7	many	SAGEGHEQY
TRBV12-3/TRBV12-4	TRBJ1-1	many	ASSLYGAGSDAF